This T cell receptor beta chain derives from a study of regulatory T cells in long-lasting Graves disease. Overall study findings and caveats: Repertoires from persistent disease leaned toward TRBV28, TRBJ1-2 and TRBJ2-5.

The sample holds many counts of this clonotype. Its specificity is unknown. CDR1 is SGHAT, CDR2 FQNNGV, per germline. The CDR3 is 15 residues long. V was shortened by 4 bases and J by 0 bases, with 10 bases between the two germline ends. Sample time point: newly diagnosed GD, antithyroid drugs for less than 3 months. PBMC-derived RNA was used for the TCR library. By American Thyroid Association guidelines, Graves' disease was diagnosed in the cohort. Combining iRepertoire HTBI primers with Arm-PCR of CDR3 regions, the authors built TCR beta libraries. TCRdb itself ran the multiplex PCR reads through MiXCR, one entry per CDR3 protein. The sample holds roughly 500,000 distinct CDR3 sequences, roughly 14% seen once. The data were also submitted as part of a second study, on T cells in Graves' hyperthyroidism and ophthalmopathy. That study reports: Lactation, pregnancy, other autoimmune disease or uncontrolled infection excluded patients.

The sample here was peripheral blood mononuclear cells (PBMCs), taken at new diagnosis, from a patient treated with antithyroid drugs. The TCR was taken from a man younger than 45 with Graves disease. This chain joins TRBV11-2 and TRBJ2-4; no definite D call. The CDR3 spells CASSSGPLAKNIQYF. The CDR3 DNA follows: TGTGCCAGCAGCTCAGGACCGTTAGCCAAAAACATTCAGTACTTC.